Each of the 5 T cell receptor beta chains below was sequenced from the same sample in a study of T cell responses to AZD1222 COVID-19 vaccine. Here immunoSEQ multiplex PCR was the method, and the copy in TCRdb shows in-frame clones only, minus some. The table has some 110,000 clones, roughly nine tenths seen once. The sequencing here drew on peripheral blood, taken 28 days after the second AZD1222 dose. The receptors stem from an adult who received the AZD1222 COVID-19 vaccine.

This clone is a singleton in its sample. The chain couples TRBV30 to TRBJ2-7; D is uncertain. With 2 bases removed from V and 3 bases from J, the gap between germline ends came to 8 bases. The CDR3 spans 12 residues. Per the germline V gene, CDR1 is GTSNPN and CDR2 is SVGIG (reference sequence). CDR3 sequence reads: CAWSIGIYEQYF. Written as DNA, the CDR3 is TGTGCCTGGAGTATCGGTATCTACGAGCAGTACTTC.

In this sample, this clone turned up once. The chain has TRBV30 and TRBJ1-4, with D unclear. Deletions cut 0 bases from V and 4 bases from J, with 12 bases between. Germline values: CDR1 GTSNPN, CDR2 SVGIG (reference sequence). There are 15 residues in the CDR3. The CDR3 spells CAWSVPNGYNEKLFF. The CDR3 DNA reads TGTGCCTGGAGTGTACCCAACGGTTATAATGAAAAACTGTTTTTT.

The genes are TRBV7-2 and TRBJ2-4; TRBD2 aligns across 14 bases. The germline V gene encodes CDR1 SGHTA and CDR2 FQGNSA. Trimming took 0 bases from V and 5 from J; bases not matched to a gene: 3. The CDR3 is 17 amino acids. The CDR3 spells CASSLAGTSGRENIQYF. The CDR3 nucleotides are TGTGCCAGCAGCTTAGCGGGGACTAGCGGGAGAGAAAACATTCAGTACTTC. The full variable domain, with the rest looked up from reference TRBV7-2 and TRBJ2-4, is GAGVSQSPSNKVTEKGKDVELRCDPISGHTALYWYRQSLGQGLEFLIYFQGNSAPDKSGLPSDRFSAERTGGSVSTLTIQRTQQEDSAVYLCASSLAGTSGRENIQYFGAGTRLSVL.

CDR3 region: CASSAGGTTNTGELFF. In DNA, the CDR3 is TGTGCCAGCAGCGCGGGCGGGACAACGAACACCGGGGAGCTGTTTTTT. The genes are TRBV4-2 and TRBJ2-2; D may match TRBD1 or TRBD2 (6 bases each). This CDR3 is built from 16 residues. The V end lost 5 bases, the J end lost 0 bases, and 13 bases lay between the germline ends. CDR1 is LGHNA, CDR2 YNFKEQ, per germline.

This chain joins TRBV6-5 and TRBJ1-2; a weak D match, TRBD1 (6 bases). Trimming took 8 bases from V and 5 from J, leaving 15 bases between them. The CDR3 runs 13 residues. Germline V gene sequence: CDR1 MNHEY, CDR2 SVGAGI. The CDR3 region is CASGDTGGYGYTF. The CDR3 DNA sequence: TGTGCCAGCGGGGACACCGGCGGGTATGGCTACACCTTC.